This paragraph reports one T cell receptor beta chain. As yet, its antigen is unknown. Germline-derived CDR1 and CDR2 are LNHNV and YYDKDF (reference sequence). The CDR3 spans 17 residues. The V gene end was trimmed by 3 bases and the J gene end by 2 bases; junction bases not matched to a gene: 12. TCRdb's copy holds only in-frame clones and misses some; the assay was immunoSEQ multiplex PCR. The sample lists approximately 76,000 clones, over 75% seen once, with roughly 5.5% in the top ten. The record originates from a study of OX40 agonist ivuxolimab in advanced cancers. Study-wide points: Some of the nonresponding patients also showed low levels of normalized T-cell clonal expansion. Within 6 weeks, CD4+ and CD8+ blood T cells expanded clonally at 0.1 to 3.0 mg/kg.

The sequences come from CD4+ or CD8+ T cells sorted from blood, collected in a trial of the OX40 agonist ivuxolimab. This chain links TRBV15 with TRBJ1-1, with TRBD1 matching 7 bases. This receptor was obtained from an adult with an advanced solid tumor such as melanoma, head and neck, liver or kidney cancer. This CDR3 reads CATSSGTGARGNTEAFF. Written as DNA, the CDR3 is TGTGCCACCAGCAGCGGAACAGGGGCCCGGGGCAACACTGAAGCTTTCTTT.